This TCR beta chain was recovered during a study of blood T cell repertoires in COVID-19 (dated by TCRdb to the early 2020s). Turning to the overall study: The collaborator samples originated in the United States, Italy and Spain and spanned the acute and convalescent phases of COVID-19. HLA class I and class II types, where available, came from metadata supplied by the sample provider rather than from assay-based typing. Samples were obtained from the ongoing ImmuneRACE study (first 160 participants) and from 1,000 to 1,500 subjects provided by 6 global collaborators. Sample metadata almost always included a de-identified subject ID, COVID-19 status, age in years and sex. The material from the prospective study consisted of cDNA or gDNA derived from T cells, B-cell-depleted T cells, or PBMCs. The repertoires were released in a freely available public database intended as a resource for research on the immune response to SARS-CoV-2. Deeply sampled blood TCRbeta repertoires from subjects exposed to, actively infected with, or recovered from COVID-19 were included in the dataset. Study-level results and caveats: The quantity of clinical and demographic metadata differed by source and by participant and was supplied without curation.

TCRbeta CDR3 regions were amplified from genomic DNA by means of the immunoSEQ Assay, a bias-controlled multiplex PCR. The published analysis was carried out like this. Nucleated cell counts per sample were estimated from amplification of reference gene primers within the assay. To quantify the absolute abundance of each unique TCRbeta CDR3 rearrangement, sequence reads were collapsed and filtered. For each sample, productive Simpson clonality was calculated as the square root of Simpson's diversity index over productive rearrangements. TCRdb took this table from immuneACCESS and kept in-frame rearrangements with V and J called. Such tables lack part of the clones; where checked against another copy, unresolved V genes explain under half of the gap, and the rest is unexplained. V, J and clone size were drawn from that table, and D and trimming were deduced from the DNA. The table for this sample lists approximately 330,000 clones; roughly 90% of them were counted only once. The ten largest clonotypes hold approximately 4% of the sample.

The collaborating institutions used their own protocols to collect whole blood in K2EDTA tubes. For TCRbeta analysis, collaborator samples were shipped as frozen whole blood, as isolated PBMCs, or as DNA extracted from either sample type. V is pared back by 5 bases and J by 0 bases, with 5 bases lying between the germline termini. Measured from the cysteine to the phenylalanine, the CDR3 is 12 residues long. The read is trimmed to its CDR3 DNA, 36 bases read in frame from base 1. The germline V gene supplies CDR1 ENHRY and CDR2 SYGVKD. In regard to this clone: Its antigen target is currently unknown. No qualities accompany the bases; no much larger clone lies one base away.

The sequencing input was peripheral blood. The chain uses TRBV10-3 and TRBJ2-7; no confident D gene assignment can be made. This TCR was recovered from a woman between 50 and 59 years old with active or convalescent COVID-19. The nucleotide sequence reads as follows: TGTGCCATCAGTCAGAACTCCTACGAGCAGTACTTC. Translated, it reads CAISQNSYEQYF.